The 19 T cell receptor beta chains below were found in one sample sequenced in a study of cytomegalovirus exposure and HLA in healthy donors. Clones were sequenced by immunoSEQ multiplex PCR, and TCRdb holds only the in-frame ones, with some missing. The sample lists roughly 220,000 clones; roughly 83% were seen once. The sample taken for sequencing was PBMCs. Receptor source: a woman in her twenties or thirties in good health and CMV-seropositive.

This clone was observed a few times. V and J are TRBV19 and TRBJ2-3, with 9 positions matching TRBD1. The V and J ends lost 4 bases and 0 bases, in that order; junction bases with no gene match: 11. The CDR3 is made up of 18 amino acids. The V gene's germline CDR1 is LNHDA and CDR2 SQIVND (reference sequence). Here the CDR3 DNA reads TGTGCCAGTAGTACCTCGGACAGGGGATCCTATAGCACAGATACGCAGTATTTT. Residues: CASSTSDRGSYSTDTQYF.

The chain combines TRBV7-2 with TRBJ2-7; tentatively, D is TRBD1 or TRBD2 (5 bases each). There are 13 residues in the CDR3. V was clipped by 1 base and J by 3 bases, with 7 bases between them. The germline V gene has CDR1 SGHTA and CDR2 FQGNSA. The CDR3: CASSLGGGYEQYF. CDR3 DNA sequence: TGTGCCAGCAGCTTAGGTGGGGGCTACGAGCAGTACTTC.

CDR3 in amino acids: CASSVRGGTEAFF. The CDR3 DNA reads TGTGCCAGCAGTGTCAGGGGTGGCACTGAAGCTTTCTTT. V is TRBV27 and J is TRBJ1-1; perhaps TRBD1 as D (6 bases). The CDR3 spans 13 residues. Trimming took 5 bases from V and 4 from J, leaving 11 bases between them. The germline gives CDR1 MNHEY, CDR2 SMNVEV (reference sequence).

The chain joins TRBV7-8 to TRBJ1-1; possibly TRBD1 for D (6 bases). V was clipped by 5 bases and J by 1 base, with 11 bases between them. This CDR3 spans 14 amino acids. The germline V gene has CDR1 SGHVS and CDR2 FQNEAQ. The CDR3 sequence is CASSHRDKNTEAFF. The CDR3 DNA reads as TGTGCCAGCAGCCACCGGGACAAGAACACTGAAGCTTTCTTT.

This rearrangement joins TRBV5-1 to TRBJ1-2, with D unclear. Germline loops: CDR1 SGHRS, CDR2 YFSETQ. The CDR3 totals 15 residues. Trimming cost V 0 bases and J 2 bases, with 11 bases left between them. The CDR3 region is CASSLGLGINYGYTF. The CDR3 nucleotides are TGCGCCAGCAGCTTGGGCCTGGGAATAAACTATGGCTACACCTTC.

CDR3 loop: CASSFSASTDTQYF. The CDR3 DNA is TGCGCCAGCAGCTTTAGCGCCTCCACAGATACGCAGTATTTT. The rearrangement links TRBV5-1 to TRBJ2-3, with a tentative D call TRBD2 (5 bases). Germline assignment: CDR1 SGHRS and CDR2 YFSETQ. This CDR3 has 14 amino acids. V dropped 2 bases and J dropped 2 bases, with 9 bases sitting between them. Complete variable domain (other parts from reference TRBV5-1 and TRBJ2-3): KAGVTQTPRYLIKTRGQQVTLSCSPISGHRSVSWYQQTPGQGLQFLFEYFSETQRNKGNFPGRFSGRQFSNSRSEMNVSTLELGDSALYLCASSFSASTDTQYFGPGTRLTVL.

The rearrangement uses TRBV29-1 and TRBJ1-1; D gene unclear. Germline lookup yields CDR1 SQVTM and CDR2 ANQGSEA. This CDR3 spans 12 amino acids. Trimming stripped 4 bases from V and 5 bases from J, with 11 bases between. In DNA, the CDR3 is TGCAGCGTTGGAGGGATCGGGACTGAAGCTTTCTTT. This translates into CSVGGIGTEAFF.

J is TRBJ1-1 and V is TRBV19; D not certain. Trimming took off 6 bases at V and 2 bases at J, with 7 bases between the two ends. The CDR3 totals 12 residues. Germline values: CDR1 LNHDA, CDR2 SQIVND (reference sequence). The CDR3 DNA is TGTGCCAGTAGAGGTACTAACACTGAAGCTTTCTTT. Translation: CASRGTNTEAFF.

The rearrangement uses TRBV4-1 and TRBJ1-1; D unresolved. The V end was cut by 4 bases, the J end by 1 base, with 19 bases between. The CDR3 loop spans 17 amino acids. Germline lookup yields CDR1 MGHRA and CDR2 YSYEKL. The CDR3 sequence: CASSLMSLRGPNTEAFF. The CDR3 DNA sequence: TGCGCCAGCAGCCTAATGTCTCTTAGAGGGCCGAACACTGAAGCTTTCTTT.

The genes are TRBV19 and TRBJ1-5; D perhaps matches TRBD1 (6 bases). Germline V lookup: CDR1 LNHDA, CDR2 SQIVND (reference sequence). The CDR3 has 14 amino acids. V was shortened by 4 bases and J by 7 bases, with 14 bases between the two germline ends. The CDR3 protein is CASSSHREEQPQHF. CDR3 bases: TGTGCCAGTAGTAGCCACAGGGAGGAACAGCCCCAGCATTTT.

The chain is built from TRBV30 and TRBJ2-5; 7 nucleotides line up with TRBD1. Per the germline V gene, CDR1 is GTSNPN and CDR2 is SVGIG (reference sequence). Germline trimming cut 4 bases from V and 2 bases from J; bases unmatched to any gene: 7. The length of the CDR3 is 14 residues. CDR3 sequence reads: CAWTQGPLQETQYF. CDR3 DNA sequence: TGTGCCTGGACACAGGGGCCCCTTCAAGAGACCCAGTACTTC.

The rearrangement joins TRBV30 to TRBJ2-3; 9 nucleotides agree with TRBD1. Germline trimming cut 4 bases from V and 4 bases from J; bases unmatched to any gene: 6. Germline V gives CDR1 GTSNPN, CDR2 SVGIG (reference sequence). The CDR3 loop spans 14 amino acids. The chain's CDR3 is CAWKDRGLADTQYF. The CDR3 DNA sequence: TGTGCCTGGAAGGACAGGGGTTTAGCAGATACGCAGTATTTT.

A note on this clone: Other nucleotide sequences from this sample produce the same CDR3. CDR3 in amino acids: CASSLGTGGTEAFF. Written as DNA, the CDR3 is TGTGCCAGCAGTTTAGGGACGGGGGGAACTGAAGCTTTCTTT. V usage is TRBV27 and J usage is TRBJ1-1, with TRBD1 as a possible D gene (5 bases). V gave up 2 bases and J gave up 5 bases, with 12 bases separating them. The CDR3 sequence is 14 residues long. CDR1 and CDR2 (germline): MNHEY, SMNVEV (reference sequence).

This clone showed up just a few times. This chain connects TRBV29-1 to TRBJ1-1; D is perhaps TRBD1 (6 bases). Germline V gives CDR1 SQVTM, CDR2 ANQGSEA. The CDR3 is 17 residues long. Trimming stripped 4 bases from V and 2 bases from J, with 23 bases between. CDR3 residues: CSVVRDISSWSNTEAFF. The DNA for the CDR3 is TGCAGCGTTGTTCGGGACATCAGCTCCTGGAGCAACACTGAAGCTTTCTTT.

This rearrangement joins TRBV7-9 to TRBJ1-1; no definite D call. This CDR3 has 14 amino acids. Trimming cost V 0 bases and J 1 base, with 6 bases left between them. CDR1 and CDR2 (germline): SEHNR, FQNEAQ (reference sequence). The CDR3 sequence is CASSLAPENTEAFF. DNA of the CDR3: TGTGCCAGCAGCTTAGCGCCGGAGAACACTGAAGCTTTCTTT.

The rearrangement joins TRBV5-1 to TRBJ1-2; maybe TRBD1 (6 bases). The V gene lost 3 bases and the J gene lost 2 bases, with 11 bases spanning the gap. Germline V gives CDR1 SGHRS, CDR2 YFSETQ. The CDR3 contains 14 residues. CDR3 protein: CASSSIGQNYGYTF. CDR3 nucleotides: TGCGCCAGCAGCTCAATAGGACAGAACTATGGCTACACCTTC. The full variable domain, rest sourced from reference TRBV5-1 and TRBJ1-2, is KAGVTQTPRYLIKTRGQQVTLSCSPISGHRSVSWYQQTPGQGLQFLFEYFSETQRNKGNFPGRFSGRQFSNSRSEMNVSTLELGDSALYLCASSSIGQNYGYTFGSGTRLTVV.

This chain joins TRBV4-3 and TRBJ2-5; perhaps TRBD1 as D (6 bases). CDR1 is LGHNA and CDR2 is YSLEER in the germline V gene. The V gene lost 0 bases and the J gene lost 2 bases, with 13 bases spanning the gap. The CDR3 loop spans 16 amino acids. CDR3 residues: CASSQDLGQGQETQYF. In DNA form, the CDR3 reads TGCGCCAGCAGCCAAGATTTGGGGCAGGGGCAAGAGACCCAGTACTTC.

The chain recombines TRBV7-2 with TRBJ1-1, with D unresolved. Germline loops: CDR1 SGHTA, CDR2 FQGNSA. V was cut by 0 bases and J by 1 base, with 9 bases left in between. The CDR3 totals 15 residues. The CDR3 sequence is CASSLAAEENTEAFF. The CDR3 bases are TGTGCCAGCAGCTTAGCGGCGGAGGAGAACACTGAAGCTTTCTTT.

In DNA form, the CDR3 reads TGTGCCAGCGAGGAGCCGAACACTGAAGCTTTCTTT. Translated: CASEEPNTEAFF. The chain combines TRBV6-1 with TRBJ1-1; D not certain. This CDR3 comprises 12 residues. V was cut by 8 bases and J by 1 base, with 8 bases left in between. From germline, CDR1 is MNHNS and CDR2 SASEGT.